This section outlines one T cell receptor beta chain sequence together with its context. The antigen remains undetermined. It was autoimmune disease history or systemic immunosuppression that excluded patients. Samples were taken at baseline and on day 1 of cycles 4 and 7. The assay was immunoSEQ multiplex PCR, and TCRdb's table has in-frame clones only and misses some. The sample holds 40,000 to 60,000 clones, about 93% seen once. This sample was taken from a study of OX40 agonist ivuxolimab in advanced cancers. On the study more broadly: From 23 to 79 years was the age range, with a mean of about 56 years, and nearly 85% were male.

Overall study results and limits: CD8+ T cells showed, on average, more clonal expansion than CD4+ cells.

This specimen was CD4+ or CD8+ T cells sorted from blood, taken in a trial of the OX40 agonist ivuxolimab. The sequence was obtained from an adult with an advanced solid tumor such as melanoma, head and neck, liver or kidney cancer.

The CDR3 DNA is TGTGCCAGCAGCCTGAGGGGCTACGAGCAGTACTTC. Translating it yields CASSLRGYEQYF. The chain joins TRBV2 to TRBJ2-7; possibly TRBD1 or TRBD2 for D (5 bases each). The CDR3 consists of 12 residues. V was pared by 6 bases and J by 3 bases, with 9 bases between. Germline CDR1 is SNHLY and CDR2 is FYNNEI.